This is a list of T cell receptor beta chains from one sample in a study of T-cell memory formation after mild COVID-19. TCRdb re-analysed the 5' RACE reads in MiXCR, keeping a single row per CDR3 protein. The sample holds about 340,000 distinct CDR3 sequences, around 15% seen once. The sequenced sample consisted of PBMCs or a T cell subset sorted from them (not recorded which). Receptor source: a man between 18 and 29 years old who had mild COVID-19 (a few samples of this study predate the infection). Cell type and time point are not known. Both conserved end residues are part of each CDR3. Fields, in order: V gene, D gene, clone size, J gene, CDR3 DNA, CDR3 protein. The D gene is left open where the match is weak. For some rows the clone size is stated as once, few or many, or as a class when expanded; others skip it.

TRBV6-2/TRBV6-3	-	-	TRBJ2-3	TGTGCCAGCAGTTACTCAGGAGGGTACGATACGCAGTATTTT	CASSYSGGYDTQYF
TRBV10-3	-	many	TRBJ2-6	TGTGCCATCAGTGAGTCCAGCTCTGGGGCCAACGTCCTGACTTTC	CAISESSSGANVLTF
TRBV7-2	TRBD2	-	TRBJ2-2	TGTGCCAGCAGCCGACCCGGGAGGGACACCGGGGAGCTGTTTTTT	CASSRPGRDTGELFF
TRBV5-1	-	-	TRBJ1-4	TGCGCCAGCAGACCCTCGGGGGATAATGAAAAACTGTTTTTT	CASRPSGDNEKLFF
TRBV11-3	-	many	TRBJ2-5	TGTGCCAGCAGCTTAGGAGGGGCTAGCCATATCCAGTACTTC	CASSLGGASHIQYF
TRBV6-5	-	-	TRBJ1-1	TGTGCCAGCAGTTACTCTGGGGTCACTGAAGCTTTCTTT	CASSYSGVTEAFF
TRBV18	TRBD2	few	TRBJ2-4	TGTGCCAGCTCTCCCATAAGGACTAGCGACATTCAGTACTTC	CASSPIRTSDIQYF
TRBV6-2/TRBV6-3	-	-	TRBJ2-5	TGTGCCACTCTGAGCAGGGGAACCCAAGAGACCCAGTACTTC	CATLSRGTQETQYF
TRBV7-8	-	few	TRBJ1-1	TGTGCCAGCAGCTTATCGGGGGGGATGAACACTGAAGCTTTCTTT	CASSLSGGMNTEAFF
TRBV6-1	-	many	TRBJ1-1	TGTGCCAGCAGTGAAGTGTACGGGACTGAAGCTTTCTTT	CASSEVYGTEAFF
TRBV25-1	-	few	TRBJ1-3	TGTGCCAGCAGTGAATACGCGGGGGCCAACACCATATATTTT	CASSEYAGANTIYF
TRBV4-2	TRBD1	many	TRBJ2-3	TGTGCCAGCAGCAAAGACAGGGAAGCGACAGATACGCAGTATTTT	CASSKDREATDTQYF
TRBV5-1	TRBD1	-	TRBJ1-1	TGCGCCAGCAGCTCGACAGGGTGGACTGAAGCTTTCTTT	CASSSTGWTEAFF
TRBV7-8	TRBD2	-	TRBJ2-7	TGTGCCAGCAGCCACTCCGGACTAGCGAGAGGCTACGAGCAGTACTTC	CASSHSGLARGYEQYF
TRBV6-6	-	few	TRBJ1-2	TGTGCCAGCAGTTACTCGAAAGGGGCGAAGGGCTACACCTTC	CASSYSKGAKGYTF
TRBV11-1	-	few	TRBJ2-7	TGTGCCAGCAGCTTAGCTGGAGTTACCTACGAGCAGTACTTC	CASSLAGVTYEQYF
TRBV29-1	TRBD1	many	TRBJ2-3	TGCAGCGCCCGGGACAGGGGGGGCACAGATACGCAGTATTTT	CSARDRGGTDTQYF
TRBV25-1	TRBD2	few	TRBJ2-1	TGTGCCAGCAGACTAGCGGGGAACTACAATGAGCAGTTCTTC	CASRLAGNYNEQFF
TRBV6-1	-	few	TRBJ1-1	TGTGCCAGCATCTACAGGGTAACGAACACTGAAGCTTTCTTT	CASIYRVTNTEAFF
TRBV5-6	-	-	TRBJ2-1	TGTGCCAGCAGCCCCCAGACAGGCAGTACCTACAATGAGCAGTTCTTC	CASSPQTGSTYNEQFF
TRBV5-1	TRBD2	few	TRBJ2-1	TGCGCCAGCAGGCCTGCCTGGACTAGTAGAAATGAGCAGTTCTTC	CASRPAWTSRNEQFF
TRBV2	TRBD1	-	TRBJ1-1	TGTGCCAGCAGTGGAACTCCAAACGTAGGGGAATACGGGACAGGGACCTACATGAACACTGAAGCTTTCTTT	CASSGTPNVGEYGTGTYMNTEAFF
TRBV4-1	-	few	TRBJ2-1	TGCGCCAGCAGCCGGACCGGACGCTCCTACAATGAGCAGTTCTTC	CASSRTGRSYNEQFF
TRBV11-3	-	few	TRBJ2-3	TGTGCCAGCAGCGCGCACAGCGAGGATACGCAGTATTTT	CASSAHSEDTQYF
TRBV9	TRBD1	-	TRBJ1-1	TGTGCCAGCAGCGTACCCCCAGCAGGGGGTGAAGCTTTCTTT	CASSVPPAGGEAFF
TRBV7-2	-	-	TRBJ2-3	TGTGCCAGCAGCTCAAGCGGGCAGTTCACAGATACGCAGTATTTT	CASSSSGQFTDTQYF
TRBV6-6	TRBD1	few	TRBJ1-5	TGTGCCAGCAGTTTTCCGGGACAGGGCAATCAGCCCCAGCATTTT	CASSFPGQGNQPQHF
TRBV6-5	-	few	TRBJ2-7	TGTGCCAGCAGTTACTCGCCGCGCACCTACGAGCAGTACTTC	CASSYSPRTYEQYF
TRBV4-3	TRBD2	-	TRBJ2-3	TGCGCCAGCAGCCAAGTACTAATAGCGGGGGGCGTCACAGATACGCAGTATTTT	CASSQVLIAGGVTDTQYF
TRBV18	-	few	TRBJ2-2	TGTGCCAGCTCACCACGGGGGTTCGGCGGGGAGCTGTTTTTT	CASSPRGFGGELFF
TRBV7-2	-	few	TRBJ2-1	TGTGCCAGCAGCTTAGCGATCGCCTACAATGAGCAGTTCTTC	CASSLAIAYNEQFF
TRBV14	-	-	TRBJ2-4	TGTGCCAGCAGCCAATGGGAAAGGAAAAACATTCAGTACTTC	CASSQWERKNIQYF